What follows are 2 T cell receptor beta chains derived from one specimen sequenced in a study of technical replicates of blood from a handful of donors. Profiling relied on immunoSEQ multiplex PCR, and the TCRdb table lists in-frame clones only, not all of them. Of about 80,000 clones listed, 91% were seen once; the top ten hold about 0.39%. Sequences were obtained from T cells isolated from PBMCs. These receptors were taken from a human donor in good health.

V and J are TRBV5-4 and TRBJ2-6, with a weak D call TRBD2 (5 bases). CDR1 is SGHNT, CDR2 YYREEE, per germline (reference sequence). Trimming cost V 4 bases and J 0 bases, with 8 bases left between them. The CDR3 extends over 15 amino acids. The CDR3 DNA is TGTGCCAGCAGCGGCCGGGGCTCTGGGGCCAACGTCCTGACTTTC. Its translation: CASSGRGSGANVLTF.

CDR3 amino acids: CASSDERALSGELFF. The CDR3 DNA reads as TGTGCCAGCAGCGATGAGAGGGCCCTGTCCGGGGAGCTGTTTTTT. The chain combines TRBV9 with TRBJ2-2, with D possibly being TRBD2 (5 bases). Between the trimmed V and J ends, which lost 3 bases and 6 bases, there was a span of 15 bases. Looked up from germline, CDR1 is SGDLS and CDR2 is YYNGEE. The CDR3 has 15 amino acids.